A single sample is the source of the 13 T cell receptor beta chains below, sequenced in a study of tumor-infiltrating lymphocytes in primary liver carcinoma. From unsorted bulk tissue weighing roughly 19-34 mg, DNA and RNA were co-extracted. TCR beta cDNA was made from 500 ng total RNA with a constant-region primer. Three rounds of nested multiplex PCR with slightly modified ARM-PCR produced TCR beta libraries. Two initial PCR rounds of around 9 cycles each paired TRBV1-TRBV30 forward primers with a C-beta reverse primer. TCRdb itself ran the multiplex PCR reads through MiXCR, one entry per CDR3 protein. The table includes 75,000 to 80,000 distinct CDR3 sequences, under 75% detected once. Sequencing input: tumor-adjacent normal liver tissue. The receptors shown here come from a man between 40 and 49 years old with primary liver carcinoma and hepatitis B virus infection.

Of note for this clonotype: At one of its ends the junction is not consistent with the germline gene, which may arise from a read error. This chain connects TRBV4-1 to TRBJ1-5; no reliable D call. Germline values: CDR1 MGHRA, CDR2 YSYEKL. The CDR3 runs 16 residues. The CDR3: CASSAQQTYSDQPQHF. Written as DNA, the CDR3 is TGCGCTAGCAGCGCTCAACAGACTTATAGCGATCAGCCCCAGCATTTT.

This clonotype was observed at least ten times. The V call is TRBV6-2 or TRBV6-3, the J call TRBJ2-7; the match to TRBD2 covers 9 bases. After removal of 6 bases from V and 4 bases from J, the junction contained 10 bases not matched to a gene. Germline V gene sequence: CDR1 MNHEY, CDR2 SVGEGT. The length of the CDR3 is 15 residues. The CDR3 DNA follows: TGTGCCAGCAGCACTCCGACTAGCGGAGGGTACGAGCAGTACTTC. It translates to CASSTPTSGGYEQYF.

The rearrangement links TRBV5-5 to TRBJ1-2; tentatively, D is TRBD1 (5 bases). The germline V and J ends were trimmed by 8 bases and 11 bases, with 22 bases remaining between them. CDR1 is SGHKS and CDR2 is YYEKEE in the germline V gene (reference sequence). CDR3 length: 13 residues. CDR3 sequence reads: CARRVPGPSGYTF. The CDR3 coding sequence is TGTGCCAGGAGGGTGCCGGGACCTTCTGGTTACACCTTC.

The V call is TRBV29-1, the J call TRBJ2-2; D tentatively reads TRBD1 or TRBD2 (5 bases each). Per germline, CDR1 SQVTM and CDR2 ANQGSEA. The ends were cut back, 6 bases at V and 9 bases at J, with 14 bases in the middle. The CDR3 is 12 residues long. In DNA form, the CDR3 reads TGCAGCGTGCCTGAGGGGAGCAGGGAGCTGTTTTTT. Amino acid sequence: CSVPEGSRELFF.

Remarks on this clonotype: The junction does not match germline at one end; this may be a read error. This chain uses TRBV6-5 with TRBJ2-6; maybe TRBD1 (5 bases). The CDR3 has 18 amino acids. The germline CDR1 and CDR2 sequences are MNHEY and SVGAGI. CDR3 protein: CASSAKAETPSGANVPTF. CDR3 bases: TGTGCCAGCAGTGCGAAGGCCGAGACACCGTCTGGGGCCAACGTCCCGACTTTC.

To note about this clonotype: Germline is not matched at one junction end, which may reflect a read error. The CDR3 here is CSVDWGSSGASGTYELYF. The CDR3 DNA sequence: TGCAGCGTTGATTGGGGTAGTTCGGGGGCTAGCGGGACCTACGAGCTGTACTTT. The chain carries TRBV29-1 and TRBJ2-7, with 9 bases that match TRBD2. Germline V gene data show CDR1 as SQVTM and CDR2 as ANQGSEA. The CDR3 is 18 amino acids.

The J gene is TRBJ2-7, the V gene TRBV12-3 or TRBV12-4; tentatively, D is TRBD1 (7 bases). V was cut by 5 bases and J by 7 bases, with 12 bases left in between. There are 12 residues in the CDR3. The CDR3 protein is CASSPGGSEQYF. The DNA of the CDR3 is TGTGCCAGCAGTCCAGGGGGGAGTGAGCAGTACTTC.

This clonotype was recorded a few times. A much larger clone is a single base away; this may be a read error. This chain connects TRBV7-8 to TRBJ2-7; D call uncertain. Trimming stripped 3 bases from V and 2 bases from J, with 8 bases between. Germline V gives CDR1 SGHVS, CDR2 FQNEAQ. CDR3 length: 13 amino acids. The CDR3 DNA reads TGTGCCAGCAGCTTTACTGGCGCCTACGAGCAGTACTTC. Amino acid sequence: CASSFTGAYEQYF.

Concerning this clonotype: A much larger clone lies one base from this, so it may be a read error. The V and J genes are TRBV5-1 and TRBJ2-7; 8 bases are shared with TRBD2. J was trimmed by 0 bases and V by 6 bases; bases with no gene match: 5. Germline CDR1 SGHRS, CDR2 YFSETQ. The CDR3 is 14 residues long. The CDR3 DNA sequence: TGCGCCAGCATCTTAGCGGGACGCTCCTACGAGCAGTACTTC. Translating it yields CASILAGRSYEQYF.

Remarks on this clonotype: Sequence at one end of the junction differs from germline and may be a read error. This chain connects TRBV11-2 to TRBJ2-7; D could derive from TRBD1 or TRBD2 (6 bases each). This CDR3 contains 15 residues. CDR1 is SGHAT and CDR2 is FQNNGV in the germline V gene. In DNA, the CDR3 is TGTGCCAGCAGATTATGTAGGGGGGTTAAATACGAGCAATACTTC. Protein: CASRLCRGVKYEQYF.

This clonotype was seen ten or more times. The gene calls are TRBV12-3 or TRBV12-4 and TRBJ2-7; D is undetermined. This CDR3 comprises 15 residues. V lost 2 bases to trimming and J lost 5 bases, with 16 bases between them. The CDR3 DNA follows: TGTGCCAGCAGTTTATTGATAGGGCTAAAGAACGAGCAGTACTTC. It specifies CASSLLIGLKNEQYF.

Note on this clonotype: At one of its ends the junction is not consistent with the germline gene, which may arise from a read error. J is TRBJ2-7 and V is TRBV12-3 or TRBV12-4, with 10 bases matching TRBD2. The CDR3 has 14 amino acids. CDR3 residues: CTSSLAGENYEQYF. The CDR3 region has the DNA TGTACCAGCAGTCTAGCGGGAGAGAACTACGAGCAATACTTC.

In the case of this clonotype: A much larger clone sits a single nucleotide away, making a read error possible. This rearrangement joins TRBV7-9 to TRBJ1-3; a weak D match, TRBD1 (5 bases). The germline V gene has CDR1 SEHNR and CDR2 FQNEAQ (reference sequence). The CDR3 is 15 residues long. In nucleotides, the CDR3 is TGTGCCTGCAGCTTTTGGGACCCCTCTGGAAACACCATATATTTT. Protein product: CACSFWDPSGNTIYF.